This entry lists 30 T cell receptor beta chains sequenced from one sample in a study of cytotoxic CD8 clonotypes in ibrutinib-treated CLL. The method was immunoSEQ multiplex PCR; TCRdb's version includes in-frame clones alone and lacks a portion of them. The sample lists 50,000 to 60,000 clones, over 65% occurring once. The source was PBMCs, collected after 24 months of ibrutinib treatment. All receptors come from a human donor with chronic lymphocytic leukemia.

The chain combines TRBV10-3 with TRBJ2-7; 12 bases fit TRBD1. The J segment lost 0 bases and the V segment lost 10 bases, leaving 13 bases of the junction unmatched. CDR1 and CDR2 from the germline V gene are ENHRY and SYGVKD. The CDR3 loop spans 17 amino acids. The chain's CDR3 is CATFPGQGASSSYEQYF. The CDR3 DNA follows: TGTGCCACCTTTCCGGGACAGGGGGCTTCGAGCTCCTACGAGCAGTACTTC.

This clone was seen only a few times. The chain joins TRBV13 to TRBJ1-1, with no clear D. Trimming took off 3 bases at V and 6 bases at J, with 8 bases between the two ends. The CDR3 consists of 12 residues. From germline, CDR1 is PRHDT and CDR2 FYEKMQ (reference sequence). The CDR3 sequence is CASSLDEAEAFF. DNA for the CDR3: TGTGCCAGCAGCTTGGACGAGGCTGAAGCTTTCTTT.

The chain links TRBV28 to TRBJ1-2, with 7 bases matching TRBD1. The CDR3 consists of 15 residues. Trimming took 7 bases from V and 4 from J; bases not matched to a gene: 12. The germline V gene encodes CDR1 MDHEN and CDR2 SYDVKM. The CDR3 region is CASKGIEGASYGYTF. The CDR3 region has the DNA TGTGCCAGCAAAGGAATCGAGGGGGCGAGCTATGGCTACACCTTC.

The CDR3 reads CASGWQTYGYTF. The CDR3 DNA is TGTGCCAGCGGGTGGCAGACCTATGGCTACACCTTC. The V gene is TRBV6-1, the J gene TRBJ1-2; D call uncertain. The CDR3 loop spans 12 amino acids. Per the germline V gene, CDR1 is MNHNS and CDR2 is SASEGT. Trimming took off 8 bases at V and 4 bases at J, with 11 bases between the two ends.

V gene TRBV19 combines with J gene TRBJ2-5; 7 bases map to TRBD2. The CDR3 contains 15 residues. CDR1 LNHDA and CDR2 SQIVND come from the germline V gene (reference sequence). The V segment lost 5 bases and the J segment 5 bases; nucleotides outside the gene matches: 11. The CDR3 is CASSSGGGPRETQYF. Written as DNA, the CDR3 is TGTGCCAGTAGTTCGGGGGGAGGGCCCAGGGAGACCCAGTACTTC.

This chain links TRBV28 with TRBJ1-2; TRBD1 agrees at 12 bases. J lost 4 bases, V lost 5 bases, and 11 bases had no gene match. This CDR3 is 17 amino acids long. Germline V gene data show CDR1 as MDHEN and CDR2 as SYDVKM. The CDR3 DNA is TGTGCCAGCAGTCCTTCGGGACAGGGGGCGCGGGTCTATGGCTACACCTTC. Amino acids: CASSPSGQGARVYGYTF.

The chain uses TRBV7-3 and TRBJ2-3; 7 bases map to TRBD1. The CDR3 totals 13 residues. With 2 bases clipped from V and 6 bases from J, the junction kept 2 bases outside the gene matches. Germline loops: CDR1 SGHTA, CDR2 FQGTGA. CDR3 nucleotides: TGTGCCAGCAGCTTAGGCAGGGGGGATACGCAGTATTTT. Translated, it gives CASSLGRGDTQYF.

The genes are TRBV11-3 and TRBJ2-5; 7 nucleotides agree with TRBD2. J lost 5 bases, V lost 2 bases, and 8 bases had no gene match. The CDR3 runs 15 residues. CDR1 is SGHNT and CDR2 is YENEEA in the germline V gene. CDR3: CASSLSSLAEETQYF. CDR3 bases: TGTGCCAGCAGCTTAAGCTCCCTAGCGGAGGAGACCCAGTACTTC.

The count of this clone is one. V usage is TRBV7-9 and J usage is TRBJ1-2, with D possibly TRBD1 on 5 matching bases. The CDR3 loop spans 14 amino acids. Trimming took off 2 bases at V and 7 bases at J, with 14 bases between the two ends. CDR1 SEHNR and CDR2 FQNEAQ come from the germline V gene (reference sequence). The CDR3 DNA is TGTGCCAGCAGCTTATCTGGCAGGGAGGGTGGCTACACCTTC. This encodes CASSLSGREGGYTF.

The chain uses TRBV28 and TRBJ1-1; no reliable D call. V lost 7 bases to trimming and J lost 11 bases, with 20 bases between them. CDR1 and CDR2 from the germline V gene are MDHEN and SYDVKM. The CDR3 consists of 13 residues. Written as DNA, the CDR3 is TGTGCCAGCACCCGAAGAGGCTTGAGGGTCGCTTTCTTT. Translation gives CASTRRGLRVAFF.

This chain links TRBV27 with TRBJ2-6, with TRBD1 identical over 12 bases. Germline V gene lookup returns CDR1 MNHEY and CDR2 SMNVEV (reference sequence). Trimming cost V 6 bases and J 4 bases; bases outside gene matches: 13. This CDR3 has 19 residues. The CDR3 nucleotides are TGTGCCAGCAGACACACAGGGGACAGGGGGCGTCCAGGGGCCAACGTCCTGACTTTC. Translated, it gives CASRHTGDRGRPGANVLTF.

The rearrangement links TRBV5-6 to TRBJ2-3; D is tentatively TRBD1 or TRBD2 (5 bases each). The ends were cut back, 2 bases at V and 5 bases at J, with 15 bases in the middle. CDR1 is SGHDT and CDR2 is YYEEEE in the germline V gene. There are 15 residues in the CDR3. The CDR3 sequence: CASSLDATGRDTQYF. The CDR3 bases are TGTGCCAGCAGCTTAGACGCTACGGGACGAGATACGCAGTATTTT.

The chain has TRBV14 and TRBJ1-1; no definite D call. The CDR3 totals 14 residues. Per the germline V gene, CDR1 is SGHDN and CDR2 is FVKESK. V dropped 1 base and J dropped 3 bases, with 9 bases sitting between them. The CDR3 loop reads CASSQALGDTEAFF. CDR3 in DNA: TGTGCCAGCAGCCAAGCGCTCGGGGACACTGAAGCTTTCTTT.

This clone appeared a few times. The V call is TRBV10-1, the J call TRBJ1-2; D is undetermined. CDR1 WNHNN and CDR2 SYGVQD come from the germline V gene (reference sequence). Deletions cut 4 bases from V and 4 bases from J, with 10 bases between. The CDR3 loop spans 13 amino acids. The CDR3 coding sequence is TGCGCCAGCAGTGTGGAAAGACTCTATGGCTACACCTTC. Amino acids: CASSVERLYGYTF.

CDR3: CASQQGATEAFF. In nucleotides, the CDR3 is TGCGCCAGCCAACAGGGAGCCACTGAAGCTTTCTTT. The chain carries TRBV10-2 and TRBJ1-1, with D possibly matching TRBD1 (6 bases). Trimming pared 8 bases from V and 4 bases from J, leaving 11 bases between. The germline V gene has CDR1 WSHSY and CDR2 SAAADI. The CDR3 is made up of 12 amino acids.

Remarks on this clone: Relative to the germline gene, one junction end is altered; a read error may explain this. This chain links TRBV7-2 with TRBJ2-1; 7 bases match TRBD2. The germline V gene has CDR1 SGHTA and CDR2 FQGNSA. The CDR3 is 15 residues long. CDR3 sequence (DNA): TGTGCCAGCAGTTTAGACCCCCTAGCGGCTAATGAGCAGTTCTTC. As protein: CASSLDPLAANEQFF.

This rearrangement joins TRBV19 to TRBJ2-5, with a possible D match to TRBD2 (5 bases). The CDR3 is made up of 15 amino acids. Germline-derived CDR1 and CDR2 are LNHDA and SQIVND (reference sequence). Trimming shortened V by 7 bases and J by 0 bases, and 15 bases separated the two germline ends. CDR3 sequence reads: CASIPVARYQETQYF. The CDR3 bases are TGTGCCAGTATTCCGGTAGCGAGGTACCAAGAGACCCAGTACTTC.

This clone showed up just a few times. The rearrangement joins TRBV5-1 to TRBJ2-3; 11 bases are a match to TRBD1. V was clipped by 4 bases and J by 2 bases; unmatched bases: 3. The CDR3 has 15 residues. Germline CDR1 reads SGHRS; CDR2 reads YFSETQ. The CDR3 loop is CASSPGQGATDTQYF. The CDR3 DNA sequence: TGCGCCAGCAGCCCCGGACAGGGGGCCACAGATACGCAGTATTTT.

V is TRBV2 and J is TRBJ2-3, with D possibly matching TRBD2 (6 bases). With 3 bases removed from V and 5 bases from J, the gap between germline ends came to 15 bases. CDR3 length: 15 amino acids. Germline V gene lookup returns CDR1 SNHLY and CDR2 FYNNEI. CDR3 loop: CASSDSREVKDTQYF. In DNA form, the CDR3 reads TGTGCCAGCAGTGACTCGCGGGAAGTTAAAGATACGCAGTATTTT.

V gene TRBV5-4 combines with J gene TRBJ2-3, with D uncertain. Germline loops: CDR1 SGHNT, CDR2 YYREEE (reference sequence). Trimming stripped 4 bases from V and 1 base from J, with 16 bases between. The CDR3 loop spans 16 amino acids. The CDR3 sequence: CASSVPGLRGTDTQYF. The CDR3 region has the DNA TGTGCCAGCAGCGTCCCGGGTCTCAGAGGCACAGATACGCAGTATTTT.

CDR3 loop: CASGLPGAEQFF. The DNA of the CDR3 is TGTGCCAGCGGCCTACCCGGGGCTGAGCAGTTCTTC. The chain recombines TRBV28 with TRBJ2-1; the D gene could be TRBD1 or TRBD2 (5 bases each). V shed 8 bases and J shed 9 bases, with 14 bases lying between them. CDR1 MDHEN and CDR2 SYDVKM come from the germline V gene. This CDR3 is 12 amino acids long.

This clone was seen a handful of times. The chain has TRBV25-1 and TRBJ2-1; D unresolved. The CDR3 loop spans 11 amino acids. V shed 5 bases and J shed 6 bases, with 5 bases lying between them. Germline loops: CDR1 MGHDK, CDR2 SYGVNS. The CDR3, as DNA: TGTGCCAGCAGTCGCGGCAATGAGCAGTTCTTC. Encoded protein: CASSRGNEQFF.

The chain uses TRBV19 and TRBJ2-1; 7 nucleotides match TRBD1. Per the germline V gene, CDR1 is LNHDA and CDR2 is SQIVND (reference sequence). The length of the CDR3 is 14 residues. V lost 5 bases and J lost 3; bases outside the gene matches: 4. CDR3 sequence (DNA): TGTGCCAGTAGTCCACGGACAGGCTACAATGAGCAGTTCTTC. Encoded protein: CASSPRTGYNEQFF.

This clone is a singleton in its sample. The V call is TRBV5-4, the J call TRBJ2-3, with D perhaps TRBD1 or TRBD2 (5 bases each). Germline CDR1 reads SGHNT; CDR2 reads YYREEE (reference sequence). Between the trimmed V and J ends, which lost 4 bases and 0 bases, there was a span of 9 bases. This CDR3 has 14 amino acids. CDR3 nucleotides: TGTGCCAGCAGCGGTGGGGGTAGCACAGATACGCAGTATTTT. Translated: CASSGGGSTDTQYF.

J is TRBJ1-2 and V is TRBV30; a possible D gene is TRBD1 (5 bases). Germline assignment: CDR1 GTSNPN and CDR2 SVGIG (reference sequence). The CDR3 sequence is 15 residues long. V was pared by 3 bases and J by 0 bases, with 14 bases between. The CDR3 sequence: CAWSSIRAPNYGYTF. CDR3 nucleotides: TGTGCCTGGAGCTCGATCAGGGCCCCTAACTATGGCTACACCTTC.

This chain uses TRBV19 with TRBJ2-7; D remains ambiguous. The V gene's germline CDR1 is LNHDA and CDR2 SQIVND (reference sequence). This CDR3 contains 13 residues. Trimming stripped 4 bases from V and 4 bases from J, with 11 bases between. The CDR3 nucleotides read TGTGCCAGTAGTAGGGCCCCCCGGTACGAGCAGTACTTC. It specifies CASSRAPRYEQYF.

This clone is a singleton in its sample. The V gene is TRBV29-1, the J gene TRBJ2-3, with D perhaps TRBD2 (6 bases). The V and J ends lost 2 bases and 1 base respectively, with 10 bases between them. In germline, CDR1 is SQVTM, CDR2 ANQGSEA. The CDR3 is 14 amino acids. The CDR3 region is CSVERWEGTDTQYF. CDR3 bases: TGCAGCGTTGAAAGGTGGGAGGGCACAGATACGCAGTATTTT.

The V gene is TRBV6-5, the J gene TRBJ2-7, with 10 positions matching TRBD2. The CDR3 has 15 amino acids. Per the germline V gene, CDR1 is MNHEY and CDR2 is SVGAGI. V lost 5 bases and J lost 1; bases outside the gene matches: 5. The CDR3 nucleotides are TGTGCCAGCAGTCCCGATAGCGGGAGGTCCTACGAGCAGTACTTC. As protein: CASSPDSGRSYEQYF.

The chain uses TRBV11-2 and TRBJ2-3; D call uncertain. The CDR3 sequence is 12 residues long. Germline V CDR1 and CDR2: SGHAT, FQNNGV. Trimming took 3 bases from V and 4 from J, leaving 5 bases between them. The CDR3 protein is CASSLGADTQYF. Written as DNA, the CDR3 is TGTGCCAGCAGCTTGGGCGCAGATACGCAGTATTTT.

The chain is built from TRBV7-9 and TRBJ1-1; the D gene is possibly TRBD1 (5 bases). V was cut by 5 bases and J by 4 bases, with 17 bases left in between. CDR1 is SEHNR and CDR2 is FQNEAQ in the germline V gene (reference sequence). The CDR3 sequence is 15 residues long. In DNA form, the CDR3 reads TGTGCCAGCAGCATAGGTGGGGGTAGGAGCACTGAAGCTTTCTTT. Amino acid sequence: CASSIGGGRSTEAFF.